This T cell receptor beta chain was found in a study of blood T cell repertoires in COVID-19. Germline V gene data show CDR1 as WSHSY and CDR2 as SAAADI. This CDR3 has 15 residues. Trimming took 2 bases from V and 4 from J; bases not matched to a gene: 5. Assay: immunoSEQ multiplex PCR; the TCRdb copy retains only in-frame clones and omits some. The data contain a few hundred thousand clones, 75% to 90% of them seen just once; the ten biggest clones take up approximately 2%. Sequencing was carried out using PBMCs or T cells enriched from blood (not recorded which). This chain joins TRBV10-2 and TRBJ1-2; TRBD1 matches at 9 bases. The receptor comes from a woman aged 45-65 years who had recovered from COVID-19. The CDR3: CASSEGDRELYGYTF. DNA of the CDR3: TGCGCCAGCAGTGAGGGGGACAGGGAGCTCTATGGCTACACCTTC.